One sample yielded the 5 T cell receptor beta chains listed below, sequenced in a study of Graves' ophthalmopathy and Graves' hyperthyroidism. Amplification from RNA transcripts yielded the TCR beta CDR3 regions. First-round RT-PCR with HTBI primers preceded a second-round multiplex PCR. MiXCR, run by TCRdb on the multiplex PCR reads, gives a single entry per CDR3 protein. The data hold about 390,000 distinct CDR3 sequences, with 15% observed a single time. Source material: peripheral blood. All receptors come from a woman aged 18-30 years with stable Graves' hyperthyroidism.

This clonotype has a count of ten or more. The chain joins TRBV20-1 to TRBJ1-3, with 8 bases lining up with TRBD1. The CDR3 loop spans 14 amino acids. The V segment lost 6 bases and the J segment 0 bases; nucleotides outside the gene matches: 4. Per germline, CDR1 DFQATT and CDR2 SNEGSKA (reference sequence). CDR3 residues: CSAVGTGSGNTIYF. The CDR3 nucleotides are TGCAGTGCCGTTGGGACAGGCTCTGGAAACACCATATATTTT.

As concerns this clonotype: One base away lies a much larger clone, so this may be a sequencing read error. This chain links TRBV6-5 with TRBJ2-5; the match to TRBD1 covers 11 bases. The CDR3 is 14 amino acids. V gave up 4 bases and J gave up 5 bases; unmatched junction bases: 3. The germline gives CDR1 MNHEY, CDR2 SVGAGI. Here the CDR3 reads CASSFGTGGETQYF. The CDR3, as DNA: TGTGCCAGCAGTTTCGGGACAGGGGGGGAGACCCAGTACTTC.

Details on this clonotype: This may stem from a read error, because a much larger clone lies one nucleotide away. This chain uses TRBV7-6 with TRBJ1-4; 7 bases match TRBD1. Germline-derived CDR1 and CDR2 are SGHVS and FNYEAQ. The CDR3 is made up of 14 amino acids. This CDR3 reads CASSARQGNENLFF. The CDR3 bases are TGTGCCAGCAGCGCCCGACAGGGAAATGAAAACCTGTTTTTT.

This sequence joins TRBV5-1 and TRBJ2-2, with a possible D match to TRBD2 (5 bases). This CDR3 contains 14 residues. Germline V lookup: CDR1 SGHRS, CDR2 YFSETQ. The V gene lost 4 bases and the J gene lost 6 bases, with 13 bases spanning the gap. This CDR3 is CASSRTSGSGELFF. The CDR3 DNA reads TGCGCCAGCAGCAGAACGTCGGGGTCCGGGGAGCTGTTTTTT.

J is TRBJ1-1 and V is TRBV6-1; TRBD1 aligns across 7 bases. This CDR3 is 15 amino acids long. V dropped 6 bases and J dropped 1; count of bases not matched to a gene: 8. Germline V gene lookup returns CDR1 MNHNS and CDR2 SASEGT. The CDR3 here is CASRPQQGSNTEAFF. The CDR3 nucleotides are TGTGCCAGCAGACCTCAACAGGGGTCGAACACTGAAGCTTTCTTT.